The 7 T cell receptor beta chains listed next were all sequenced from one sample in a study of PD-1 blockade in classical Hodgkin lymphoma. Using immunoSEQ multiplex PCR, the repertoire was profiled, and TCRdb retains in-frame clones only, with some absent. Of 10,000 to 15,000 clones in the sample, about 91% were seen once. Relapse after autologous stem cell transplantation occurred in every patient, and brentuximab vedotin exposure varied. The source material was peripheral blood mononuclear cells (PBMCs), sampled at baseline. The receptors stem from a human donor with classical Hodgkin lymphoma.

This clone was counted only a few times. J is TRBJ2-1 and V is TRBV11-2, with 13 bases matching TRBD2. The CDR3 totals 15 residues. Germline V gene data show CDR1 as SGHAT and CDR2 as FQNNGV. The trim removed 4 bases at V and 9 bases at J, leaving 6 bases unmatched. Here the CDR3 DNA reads TGTGCCAGCAGCTCGAGACTAGCGGGGGGACCTGAGCAGTTCTTC. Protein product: CASSSRLAGGPEQFF.

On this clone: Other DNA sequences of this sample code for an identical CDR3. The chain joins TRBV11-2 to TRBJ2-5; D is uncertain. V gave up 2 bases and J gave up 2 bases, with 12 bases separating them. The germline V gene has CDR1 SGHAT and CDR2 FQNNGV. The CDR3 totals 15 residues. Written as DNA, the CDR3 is TGTGCCAGCAGCTTAAGAGATCGGTCTCAAGAGACCCAGTACTTC. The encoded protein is CASSLRDRSQETQYF.

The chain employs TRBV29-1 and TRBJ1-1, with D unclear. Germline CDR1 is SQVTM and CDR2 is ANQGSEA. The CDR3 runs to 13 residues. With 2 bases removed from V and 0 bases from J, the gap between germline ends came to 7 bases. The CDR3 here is CSVELQMNTEAFF. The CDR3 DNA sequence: TGCAGCGTTGAACTTCAAATGAACACTGAAGCTTTCTTT.

CDR3 amino acids: CASSLFSSSSYNEQFF. The DNA of the CDR3 is TGTGCCAGCAGCTTATTTAGTTCCAGCTCCTACAATGAGCAGTTCTTC. The chain combines TRBV11-1 with TRBJ2-1; D unclear. V dropped 2 bases and J dropped 0 bases, with 11 bases sitting between them. Germline V gives CDR1 SGHAT, CDR2 FQDESV (reference sequence). The CDR3 extends over 16 amino acids.

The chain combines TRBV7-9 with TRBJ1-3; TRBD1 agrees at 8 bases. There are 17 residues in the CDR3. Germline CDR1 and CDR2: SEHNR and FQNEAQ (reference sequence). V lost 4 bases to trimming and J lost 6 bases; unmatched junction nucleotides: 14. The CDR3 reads CASSSDRGQARLNTIYF. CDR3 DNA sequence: TGTGCCAGCAGCTCCGACCGGGGACAGGCGAGACTAAACACCATATATTTT.

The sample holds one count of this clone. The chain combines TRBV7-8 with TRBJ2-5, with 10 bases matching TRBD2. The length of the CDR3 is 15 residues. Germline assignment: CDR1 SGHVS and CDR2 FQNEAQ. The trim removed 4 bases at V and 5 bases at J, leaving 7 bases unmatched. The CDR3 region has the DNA TGTGCCAGCAGCTGGTCAGCGGGGGGGTCTGAGACCCAGTACTTC. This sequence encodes CASSWSAGGSETQYF.

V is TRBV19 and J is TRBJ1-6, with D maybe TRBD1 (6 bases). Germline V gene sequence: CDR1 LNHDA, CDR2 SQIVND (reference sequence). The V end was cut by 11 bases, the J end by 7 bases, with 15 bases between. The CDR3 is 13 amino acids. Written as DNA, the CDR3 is TGTGCCCCCAGAGGGGGGGGCAATTCACCCCTCCACTTT. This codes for CAPRGGGNSPLHF. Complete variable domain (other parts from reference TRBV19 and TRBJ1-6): DGGITQSPKYLFRKEGQNVTLSCEQNLNHDAMYWYRQDPGQGLRLIYYSQIVNDFQKGDIAEGYSVSREKKESFPLTVTSAQKNPTAFYLCAPRGGGNSPLHFGNGTRLTVT.